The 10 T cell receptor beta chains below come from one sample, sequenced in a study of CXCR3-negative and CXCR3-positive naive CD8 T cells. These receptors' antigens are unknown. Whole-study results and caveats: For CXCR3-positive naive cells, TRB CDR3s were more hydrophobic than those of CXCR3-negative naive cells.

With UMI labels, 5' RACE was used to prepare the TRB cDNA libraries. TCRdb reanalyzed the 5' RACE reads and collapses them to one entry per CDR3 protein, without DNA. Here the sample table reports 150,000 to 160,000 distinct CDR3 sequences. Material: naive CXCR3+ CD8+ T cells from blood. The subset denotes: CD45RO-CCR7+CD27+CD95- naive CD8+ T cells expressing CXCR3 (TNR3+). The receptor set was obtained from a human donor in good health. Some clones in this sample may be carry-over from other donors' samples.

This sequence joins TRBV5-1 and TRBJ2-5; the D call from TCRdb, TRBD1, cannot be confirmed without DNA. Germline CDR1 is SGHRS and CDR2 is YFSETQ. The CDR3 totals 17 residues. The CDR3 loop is CASSLGATGTPSETQYF.

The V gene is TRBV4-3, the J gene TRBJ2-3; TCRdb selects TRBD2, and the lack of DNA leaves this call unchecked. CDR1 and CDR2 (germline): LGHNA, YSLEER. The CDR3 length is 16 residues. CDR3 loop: CASSPGVEGFTDTQYF.

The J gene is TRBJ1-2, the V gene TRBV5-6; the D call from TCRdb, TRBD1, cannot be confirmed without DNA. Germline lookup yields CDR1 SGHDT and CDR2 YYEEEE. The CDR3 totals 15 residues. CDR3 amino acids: CASSPGGGFGYGYTF.

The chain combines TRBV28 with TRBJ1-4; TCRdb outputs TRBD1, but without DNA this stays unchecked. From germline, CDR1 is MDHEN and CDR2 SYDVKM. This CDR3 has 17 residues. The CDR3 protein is CASSLGTGTNWNEKLFF.

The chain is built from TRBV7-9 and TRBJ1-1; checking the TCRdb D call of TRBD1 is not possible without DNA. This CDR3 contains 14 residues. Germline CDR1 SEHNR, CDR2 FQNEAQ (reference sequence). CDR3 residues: CASRAQLSNTEAFF.

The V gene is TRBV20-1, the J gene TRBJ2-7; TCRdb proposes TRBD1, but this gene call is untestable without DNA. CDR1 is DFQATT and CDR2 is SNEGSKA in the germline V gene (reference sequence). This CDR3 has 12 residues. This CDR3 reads CSARDTGYEQYF.

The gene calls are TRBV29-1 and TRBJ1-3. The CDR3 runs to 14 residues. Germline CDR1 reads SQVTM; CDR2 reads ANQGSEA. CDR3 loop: CSVEGLVGGNTIYF.

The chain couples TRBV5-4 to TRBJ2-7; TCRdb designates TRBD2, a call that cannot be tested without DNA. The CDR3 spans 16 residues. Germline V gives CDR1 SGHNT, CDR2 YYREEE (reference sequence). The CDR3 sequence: CASSLASGTSTGEQYF.

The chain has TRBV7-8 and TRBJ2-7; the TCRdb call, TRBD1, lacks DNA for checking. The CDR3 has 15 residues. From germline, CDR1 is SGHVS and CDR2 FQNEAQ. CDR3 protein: CASSSTGRTKYEQYF.

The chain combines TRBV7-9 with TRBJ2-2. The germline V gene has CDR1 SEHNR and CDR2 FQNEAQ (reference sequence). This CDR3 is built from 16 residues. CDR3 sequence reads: CASSLSPTSNTGELFF.